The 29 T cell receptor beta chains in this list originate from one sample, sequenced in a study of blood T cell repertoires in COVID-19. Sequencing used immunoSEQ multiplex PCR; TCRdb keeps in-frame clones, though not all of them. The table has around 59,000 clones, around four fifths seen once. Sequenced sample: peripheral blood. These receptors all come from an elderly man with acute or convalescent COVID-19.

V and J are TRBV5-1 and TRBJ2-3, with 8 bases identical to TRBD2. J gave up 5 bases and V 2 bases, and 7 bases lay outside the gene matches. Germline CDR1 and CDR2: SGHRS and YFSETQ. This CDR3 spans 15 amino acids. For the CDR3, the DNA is TGCGCCAGCAGCTTAGCGGGAGCCCGGGGAGATACGCAGTATTTT. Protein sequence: CASSLAGARGDTQYF.

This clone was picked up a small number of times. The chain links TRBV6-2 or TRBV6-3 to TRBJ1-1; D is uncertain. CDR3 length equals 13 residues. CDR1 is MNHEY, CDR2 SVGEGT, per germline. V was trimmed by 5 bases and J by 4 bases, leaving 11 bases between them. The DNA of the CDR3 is TGTGCCAGCAGTCAAACCTGGGCCACTGAAGCTTTCTTT. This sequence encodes CASSQTWATEAFF.

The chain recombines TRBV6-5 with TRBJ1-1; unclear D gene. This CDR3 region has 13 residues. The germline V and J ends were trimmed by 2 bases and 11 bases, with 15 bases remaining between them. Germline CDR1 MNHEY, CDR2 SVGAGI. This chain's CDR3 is CASSYDVLGKAFF. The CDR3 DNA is TGTGCCAGCAGTTACGATGTACTAGGGAAGGCTTTCTTT.

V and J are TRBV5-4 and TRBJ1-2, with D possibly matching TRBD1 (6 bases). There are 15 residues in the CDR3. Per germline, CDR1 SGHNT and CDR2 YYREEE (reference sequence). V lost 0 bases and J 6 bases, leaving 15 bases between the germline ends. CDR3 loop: CASSLDQGPGNGYTF. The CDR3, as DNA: TGTGCCAGCAGCTTGGATCAGGGGCCGGGGAATGGCTACACCTTC.

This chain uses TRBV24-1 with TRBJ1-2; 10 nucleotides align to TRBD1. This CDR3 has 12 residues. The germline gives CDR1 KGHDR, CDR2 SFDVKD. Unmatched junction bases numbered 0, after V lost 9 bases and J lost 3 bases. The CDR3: CATGTGDYGYTF. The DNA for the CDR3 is TGTGCCACCGGGACAGGGGACTATGGCTACACCTTC.

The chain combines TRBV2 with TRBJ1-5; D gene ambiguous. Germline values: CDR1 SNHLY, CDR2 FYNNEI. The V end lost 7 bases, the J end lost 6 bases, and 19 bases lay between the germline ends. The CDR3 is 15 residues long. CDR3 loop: CASTAGVGGSQPQHF. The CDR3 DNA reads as TGTGCCAGCACCGCAGGCGTCGGCGGGAGTCAGCCCCAGCATTTT.

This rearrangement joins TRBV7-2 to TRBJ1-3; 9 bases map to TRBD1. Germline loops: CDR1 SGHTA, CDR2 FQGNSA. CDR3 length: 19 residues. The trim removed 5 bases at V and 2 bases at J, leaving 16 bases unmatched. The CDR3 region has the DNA TGTGCCAGCAGCCCCCGATACGTACAGGGGGCGCACACTGGAAACACCATATATTTT. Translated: CASSPRYVQGAHTGNTIYF.

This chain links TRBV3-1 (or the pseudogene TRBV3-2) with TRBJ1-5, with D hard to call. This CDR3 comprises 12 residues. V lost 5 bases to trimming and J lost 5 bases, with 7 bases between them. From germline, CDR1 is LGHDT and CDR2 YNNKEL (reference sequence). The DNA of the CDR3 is TGTGCCAGCAGCGCCCTAGATCAGCCCCAGCATTTT. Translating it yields CASSALDQPQHF.

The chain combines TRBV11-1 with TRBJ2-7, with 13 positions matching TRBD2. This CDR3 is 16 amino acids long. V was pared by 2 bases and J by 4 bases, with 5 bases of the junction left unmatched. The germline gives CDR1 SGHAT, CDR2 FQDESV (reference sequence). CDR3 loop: CASSLPGTSGKYEQYF. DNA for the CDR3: TGTGCCAGCAGCTTACCCGGGACTAGCGGGAAGTACGAGCAGTACTTC.

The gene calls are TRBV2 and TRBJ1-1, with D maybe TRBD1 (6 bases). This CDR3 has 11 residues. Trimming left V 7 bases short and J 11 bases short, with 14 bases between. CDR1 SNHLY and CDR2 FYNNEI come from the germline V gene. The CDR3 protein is CASTEDRTAFF. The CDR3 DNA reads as TGTGCCAGCACCGAGGACAGAACGGCTTTCTTT.

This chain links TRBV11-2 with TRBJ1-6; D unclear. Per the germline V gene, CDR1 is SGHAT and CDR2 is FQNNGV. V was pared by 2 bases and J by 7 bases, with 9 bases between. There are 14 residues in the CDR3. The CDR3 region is CASSLKQENSPLHF. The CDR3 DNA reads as TGTGCCAGCAGCTTAAAGCAGGAAAATTCACCCCTCCACTTT.

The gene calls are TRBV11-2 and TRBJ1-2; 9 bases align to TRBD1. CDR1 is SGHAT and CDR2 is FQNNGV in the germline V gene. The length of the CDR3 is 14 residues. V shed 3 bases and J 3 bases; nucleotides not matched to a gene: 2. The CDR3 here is CASSFDRGDYGYTF. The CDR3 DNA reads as TGTGCCAGCAGCTTTGACAGGGGGGACTATGGCTACACCTTC. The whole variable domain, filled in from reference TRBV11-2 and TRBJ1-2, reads EAGVAQSPRYKIIEKRQSVAFWCNPISGHATLYWYQQILGQGPKLLIQFQNNGVVDDSQLPKDRFSAERLKGVDSTLKIQPAKLEDSAVYLCASSFDRGDYGYTFGSGTRLTVV.

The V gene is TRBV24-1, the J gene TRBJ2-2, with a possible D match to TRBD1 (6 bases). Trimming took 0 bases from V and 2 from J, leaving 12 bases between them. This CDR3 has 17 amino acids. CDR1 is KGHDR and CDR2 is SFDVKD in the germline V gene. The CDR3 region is CATSDLQMGANTGELFF. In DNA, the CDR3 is TGTGCCACCAGTGATTTGCAAATGGGGGCCAACACCGGGGAGCTGTTTTTT.

The CDR3 spells CASSEGSQGPGELFF. CDR3 nucleotides: TGTGCCAGCAGTGAAGGCAGCCAGGGTCCCGGGGAGCTGTTTTTT. The chain carries TRBV6-1 and TRBJ2-2, with D possibly TRBD1 on 5 matching bases. Between the trimmed V and J ends, which lost 1 base and 6 bases, there was a span of 12 bases. Germline CDR1 and CDR2: MNHNS and SASEGT. This CDR3 contains 15 residues.

The CDR3 is CASHSGGRAFF. CDR3 nucleotide sequence: TGTGCCAGCCATTCGGGGGGGAGGGCTTTCTTT. This chain links TRBV3-1 (or the pseudogene TRBV3-2) with TRBJ1-1; a weak D match, TRBD1 (5 bases). CDR1 LGHDT and CDR2 YNNKEL come from the germline V gene (reference sequence). The V end lost 8 bases, the J end lost 11 bases, and 15 bases lay between the germline ends. The CDR3 has 11 amino acids.

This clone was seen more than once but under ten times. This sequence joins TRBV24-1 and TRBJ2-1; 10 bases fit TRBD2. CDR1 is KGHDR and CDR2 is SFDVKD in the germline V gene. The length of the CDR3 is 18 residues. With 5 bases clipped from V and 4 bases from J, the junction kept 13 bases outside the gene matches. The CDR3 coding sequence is TGTGCCACCAGTGCTCAAAATATGAGACTAGCGGGTTACAATGAGCAGTTCTTC. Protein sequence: CATSAQNMRLAGYNEQFF.

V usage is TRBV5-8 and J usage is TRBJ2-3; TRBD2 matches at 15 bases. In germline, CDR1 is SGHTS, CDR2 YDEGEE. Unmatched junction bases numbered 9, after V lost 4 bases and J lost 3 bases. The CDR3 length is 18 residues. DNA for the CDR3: TGTGCCAGCAGCACAGGACTAGCGGGAGGGAAAGGAACAGATACGCAGTATTTT. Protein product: CASSTGLAGGKGTDTQYF.

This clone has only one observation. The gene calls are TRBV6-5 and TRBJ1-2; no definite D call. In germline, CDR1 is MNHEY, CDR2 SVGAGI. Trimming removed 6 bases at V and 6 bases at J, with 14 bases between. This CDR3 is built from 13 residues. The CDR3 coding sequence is TGTGCCAGCAGCCCCGGTGGGAGGGATGGCTACACCTTC. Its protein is CASSPGGRDGYTF.

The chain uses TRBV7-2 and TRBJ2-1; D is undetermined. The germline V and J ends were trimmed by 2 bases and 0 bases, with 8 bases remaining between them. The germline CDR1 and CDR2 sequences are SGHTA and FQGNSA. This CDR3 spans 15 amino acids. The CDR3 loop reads CASSLTLGSYNEQFF. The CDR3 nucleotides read TGTGCCAGCAGCTTAACGCTAGGCTCCTACAATGAGCAGTTCTTC.

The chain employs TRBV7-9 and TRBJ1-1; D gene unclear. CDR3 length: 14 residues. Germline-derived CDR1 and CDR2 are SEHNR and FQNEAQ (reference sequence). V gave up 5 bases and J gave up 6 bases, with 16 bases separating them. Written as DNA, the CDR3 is TGTGCCAGCAGCCATATCAACCCGGCGGCTGAAGCTTTCTTT. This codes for CASSHINPAAEAFF.

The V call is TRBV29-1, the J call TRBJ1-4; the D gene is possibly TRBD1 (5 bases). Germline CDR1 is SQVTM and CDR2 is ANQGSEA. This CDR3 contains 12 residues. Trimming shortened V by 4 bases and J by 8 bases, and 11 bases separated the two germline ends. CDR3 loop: CSVADGGEKLFF. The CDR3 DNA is TGCAGCGTTGCGGACGGGGGGGAAAAACTGTTTTTT.

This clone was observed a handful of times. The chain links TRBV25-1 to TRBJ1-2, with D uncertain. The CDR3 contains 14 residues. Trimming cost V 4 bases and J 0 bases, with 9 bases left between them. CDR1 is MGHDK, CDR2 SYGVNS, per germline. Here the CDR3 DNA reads TGTGCCAGCAGTGGAAAGAGCACTAACTATGGCTACACCTTC. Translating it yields CASSGKSTNYGYTF.

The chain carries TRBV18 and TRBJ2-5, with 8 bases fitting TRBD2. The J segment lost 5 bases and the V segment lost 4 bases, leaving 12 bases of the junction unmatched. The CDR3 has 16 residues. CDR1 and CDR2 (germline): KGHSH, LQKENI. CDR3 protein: CASSRTGTSKKETQYF. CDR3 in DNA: TGTGCCAGCTCACGGACCGGGACTAGTAAAAAGGAGACCCAGTACTTC.

CDR3 DNA sequence: TGTGCCTGGAATCGAGGGGGCGGGGGGTCACCCCTCCACTTT. It is translated as CAWNRGGGGSPLHF. J is TRBJ1-6 and V is TRBV30; 7 bases map to TRBD1. The CDR3 totals 14 residues. The V segment lost 4 bases and the J segment 10 bases; nucleotides outside the gene matches: 10. Germline CDR1 is GTSNPN and CDR2 is SVGIG (reference sequence).

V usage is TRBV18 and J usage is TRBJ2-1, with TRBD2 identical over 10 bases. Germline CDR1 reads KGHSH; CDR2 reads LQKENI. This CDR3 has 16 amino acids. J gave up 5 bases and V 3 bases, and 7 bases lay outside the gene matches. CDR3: CASSPGTSGINNEQFF. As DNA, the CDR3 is TGTGCCAGCTCACCTGGAACTAGCGGGATAAACAATGAGCAGTTCTTC.

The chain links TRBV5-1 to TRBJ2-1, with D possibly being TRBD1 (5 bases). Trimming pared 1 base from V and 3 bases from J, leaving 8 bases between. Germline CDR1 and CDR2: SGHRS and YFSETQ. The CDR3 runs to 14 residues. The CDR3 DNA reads TGCGCCAGCAGCTTGAGGCAGGGCTACAATGAGCAGTTCTTC. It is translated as CASSLRQGYNEQFF.

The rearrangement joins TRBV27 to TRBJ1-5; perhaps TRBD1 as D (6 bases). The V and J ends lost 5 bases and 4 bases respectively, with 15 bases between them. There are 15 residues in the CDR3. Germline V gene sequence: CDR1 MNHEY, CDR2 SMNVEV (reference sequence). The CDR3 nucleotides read TGTGCCAGCAGTCCCCTCGGGGGGCGGAATCAGCCCCAGCATTTT. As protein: CASSPLGGRNQPQHF.

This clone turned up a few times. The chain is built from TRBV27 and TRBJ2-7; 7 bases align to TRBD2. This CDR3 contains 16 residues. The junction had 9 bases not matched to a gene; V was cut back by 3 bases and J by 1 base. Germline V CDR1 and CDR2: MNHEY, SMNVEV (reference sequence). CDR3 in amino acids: CASSLTQAGHSYEQYF. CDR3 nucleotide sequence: TGTGCCAGCAGTTTGACCCAAGCGGGGCATTCCTACGAGCAGTACTTC.

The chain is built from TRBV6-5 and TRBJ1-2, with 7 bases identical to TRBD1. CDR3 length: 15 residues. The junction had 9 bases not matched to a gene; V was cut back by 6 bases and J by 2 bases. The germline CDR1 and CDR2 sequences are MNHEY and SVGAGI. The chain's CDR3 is CASSSRTGTNYGYTF. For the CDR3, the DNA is TGTGCCAGCAGCAGCAGGACAGGAACCAACTATGGCTACACCTTC.